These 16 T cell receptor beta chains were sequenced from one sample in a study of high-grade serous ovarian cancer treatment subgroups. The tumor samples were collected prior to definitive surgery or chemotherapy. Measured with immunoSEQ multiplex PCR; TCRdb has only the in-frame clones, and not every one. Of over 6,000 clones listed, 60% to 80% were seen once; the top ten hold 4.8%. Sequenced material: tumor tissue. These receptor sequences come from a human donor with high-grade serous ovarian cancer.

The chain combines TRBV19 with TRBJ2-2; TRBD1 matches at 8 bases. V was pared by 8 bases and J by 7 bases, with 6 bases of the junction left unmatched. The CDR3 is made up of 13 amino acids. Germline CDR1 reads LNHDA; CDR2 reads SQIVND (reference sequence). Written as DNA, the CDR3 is TGTGCCAGTCTTACAGGGGGATACGGGGAGCTGTTTTTT. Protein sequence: CASLTGGYGELFF.

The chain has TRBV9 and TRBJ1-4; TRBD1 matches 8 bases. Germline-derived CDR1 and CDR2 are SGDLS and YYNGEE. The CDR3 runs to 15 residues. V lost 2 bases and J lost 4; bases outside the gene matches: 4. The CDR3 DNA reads TGTGCCAGCAGCGTGGCCGGGACAGGTAATGAAAAACTGTTTTTT. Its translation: CASSVAGTGNEKLFF.

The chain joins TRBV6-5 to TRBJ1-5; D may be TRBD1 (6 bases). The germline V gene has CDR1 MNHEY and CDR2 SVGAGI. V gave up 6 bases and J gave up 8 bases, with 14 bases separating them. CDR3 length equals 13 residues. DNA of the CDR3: TGTGCCAGCAGAGGGGGTGCGGGTAAGCCCCAGCATTTT. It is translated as CASRGGAGKPQHF.

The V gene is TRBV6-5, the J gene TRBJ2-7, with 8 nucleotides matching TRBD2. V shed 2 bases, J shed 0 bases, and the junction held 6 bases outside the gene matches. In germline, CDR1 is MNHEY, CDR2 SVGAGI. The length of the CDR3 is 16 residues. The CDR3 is CASSYGLAGSSYEQYF. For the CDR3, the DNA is TGTGCCAGCAGTTACGGGCTAGCGGGCTCCTCCTACGAGCAGTACTTC.

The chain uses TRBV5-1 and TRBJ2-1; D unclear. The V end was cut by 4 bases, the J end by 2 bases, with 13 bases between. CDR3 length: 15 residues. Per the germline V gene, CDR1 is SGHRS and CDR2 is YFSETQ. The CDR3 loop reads CASSPQSAAYNEQFF. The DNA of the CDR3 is TGCGCCAGCAGCCCGCAGTCGGCGGCCTACAATGAGCAGTTCTTC. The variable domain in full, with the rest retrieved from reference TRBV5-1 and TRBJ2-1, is KAGVTQTPRYLIKTRGQQVTLSCSPISGHRSVSWYQQTPGQGLQFLFEYFSETQRNKGNFPGRFSGRQFSNSRSEMNVSTLELGDSALYLCASSPQSAAYNEQFFGPGTRLTVL.

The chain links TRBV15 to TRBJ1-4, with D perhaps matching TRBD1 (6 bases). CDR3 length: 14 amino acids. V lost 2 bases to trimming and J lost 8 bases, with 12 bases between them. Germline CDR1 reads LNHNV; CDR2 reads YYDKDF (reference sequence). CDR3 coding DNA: TGTGCCACCAGCAGAAGAGGGGGTAACGAAAAACTGTTTTTT. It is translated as CATSRRGGNEKLFF.

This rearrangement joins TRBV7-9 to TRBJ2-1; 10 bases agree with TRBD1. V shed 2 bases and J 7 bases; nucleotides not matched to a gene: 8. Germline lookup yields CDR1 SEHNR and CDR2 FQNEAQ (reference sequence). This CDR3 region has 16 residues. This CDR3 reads CASSLLGTGERNEQFF. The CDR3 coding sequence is TGTGCCAGCAGCTTACTCGGGACAGGGGAAAGAAATGAGCAGTTCTTC.

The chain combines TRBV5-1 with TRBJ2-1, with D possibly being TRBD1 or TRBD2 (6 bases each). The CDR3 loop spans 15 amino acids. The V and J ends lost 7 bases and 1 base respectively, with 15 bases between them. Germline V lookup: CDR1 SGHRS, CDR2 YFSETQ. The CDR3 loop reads CASFEGGGSYNEQFF. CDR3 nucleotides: TGCGCCAGCTTCGAGGGGGGTGGTTCCTACAATGAGCAGTTCTTC. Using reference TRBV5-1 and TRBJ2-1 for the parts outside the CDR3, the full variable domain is KAGVTQTPRYLIKTRGQQVTLSCSPISGHRSVSWYQQTPGQGLQFLFEYFSETQRNKGNFPGRFSGRQFSNSRSEMNVSTLELGDSALYLCASFEGGGSYNEQFFGPGTRLTVL.

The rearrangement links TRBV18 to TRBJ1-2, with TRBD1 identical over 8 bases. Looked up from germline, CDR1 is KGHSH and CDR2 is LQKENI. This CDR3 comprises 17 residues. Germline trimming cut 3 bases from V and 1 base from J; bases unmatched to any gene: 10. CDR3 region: CASSPSTGQGNNYGYTF. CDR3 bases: TGTGCCAGCTCACCTTCTACCGGACAGGGAAATAACTATGGCTACACCTTC.

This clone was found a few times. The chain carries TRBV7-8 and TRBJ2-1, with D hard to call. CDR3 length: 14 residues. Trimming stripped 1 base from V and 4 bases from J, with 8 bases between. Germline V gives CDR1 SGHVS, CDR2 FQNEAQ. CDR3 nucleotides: TGTGCCAGCAGCTTAGGGGGTTTATACAATGAGCAGTTCTTC. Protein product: CASSLGGLYNEQFF.

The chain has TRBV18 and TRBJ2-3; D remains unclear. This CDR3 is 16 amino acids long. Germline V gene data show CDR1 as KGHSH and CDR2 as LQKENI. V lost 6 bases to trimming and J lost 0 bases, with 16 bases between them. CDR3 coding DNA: TGTGCCAGCTCTCCGATTTCAACATCTAGCACAGATACGCAGTATTTT. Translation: CASSPISTSSTDTQYF.

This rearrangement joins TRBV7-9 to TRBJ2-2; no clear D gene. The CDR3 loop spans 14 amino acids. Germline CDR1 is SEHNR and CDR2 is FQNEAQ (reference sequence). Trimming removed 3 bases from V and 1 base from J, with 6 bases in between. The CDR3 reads CASSLPGNTGELFF. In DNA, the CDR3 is TGTGCCAGCAGCTTGCCAGGGAACACCGGGGAGCTGTTTTTT.

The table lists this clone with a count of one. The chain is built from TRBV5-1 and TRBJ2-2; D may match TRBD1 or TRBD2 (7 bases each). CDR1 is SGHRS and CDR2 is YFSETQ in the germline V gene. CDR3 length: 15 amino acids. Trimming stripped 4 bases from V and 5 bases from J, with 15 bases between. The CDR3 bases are TGCGCCAGCAGCCATGGTCAGGGGGGGACCGGGGAGCTGTTTTTT. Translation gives CASSHGQGGTGELFF.

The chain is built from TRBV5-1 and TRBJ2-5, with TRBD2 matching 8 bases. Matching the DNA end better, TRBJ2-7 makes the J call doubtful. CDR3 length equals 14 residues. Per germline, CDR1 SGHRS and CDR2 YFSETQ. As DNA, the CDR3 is TGCGCCAGCAGCCCCGGGGGGGCTAGATACGAGCAGTACTTC. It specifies CASSPGGARYEQYF.

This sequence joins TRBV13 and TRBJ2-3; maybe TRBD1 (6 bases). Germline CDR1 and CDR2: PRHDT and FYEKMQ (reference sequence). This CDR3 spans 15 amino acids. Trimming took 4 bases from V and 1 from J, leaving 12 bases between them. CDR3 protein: CASSYGKGGTDTQYF. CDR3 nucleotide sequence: TGTGCCAGCAGCTATGGCAAGGGGGGCACAGATACGCAGTATTTT.

The chain's CDR3 is CASSLEALGNTEAFF. Here the CDR3 DNA reads TGCGCCAGCAGCTTGGAGGCCCTGGGGAACACTGAAGCTTTCTTT. The gene calls are TRBV5-1 and TRBJ1-1; D remains ambiguous. V was shortened by 0 bases and J by 1 base, with 10 bases between the two germline ends. The germline CDR1 and CDR2 sequences are SGHRS and YFSETQ. CDR3 size: 15 residues.